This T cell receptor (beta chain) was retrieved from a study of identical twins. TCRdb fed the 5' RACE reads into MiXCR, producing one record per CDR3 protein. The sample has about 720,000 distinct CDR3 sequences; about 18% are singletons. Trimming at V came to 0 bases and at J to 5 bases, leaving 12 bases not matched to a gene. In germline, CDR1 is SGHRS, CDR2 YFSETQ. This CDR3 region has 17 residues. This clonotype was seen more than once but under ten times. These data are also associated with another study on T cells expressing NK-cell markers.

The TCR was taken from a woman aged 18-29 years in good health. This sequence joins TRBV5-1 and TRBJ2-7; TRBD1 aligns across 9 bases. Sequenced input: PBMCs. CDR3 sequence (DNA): TGCGCCAGCAGCTTGGCGTACGACCGGGACAGGGTGGACGAGCAGTACTTC. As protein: CASSLAYDRDRVDEQYF.